These 32 T cell receptor beta chains were sequenced from one sample in a study of blood T cell repertoires in COVID-19. Libraries were prepared by immunoSEQ multiplex PCR; TCRdb keeps only in-frame clonotypes and omits some of them. The data show about 15,000 clones, around 73% seen once. Specimen: peripheral blood. All receptors come from a human donor in a cohort sampled during active COVID-19.

The J gene is TRBJ2-7, the V gene TRBV6-5; the match to TRBD2 covers 8 bases. The CDR3 sequence is 13 residues long. V shed 9 bases, J shed 2 bases, and the junction held 6 bases outside the gene matches. The germline V gene has CDR1 MNHEY and CDR2 SVGAGI. DNA for the CDR3: TGTGCCAGTGTTGCGGGGGGCCCCTACGAGCAGTACTTC. The encoded protein is CASVAGGPYEQYF.

This rearrangement joins TRBV2 to TRBJ1-2; perhaps TRBD1 as D (6 bases). CDR1 and CDR2 (germline): SNHLY, FYNNEI. The CDR3 sequence is 14 residues long. The V gene lost 2 bases and the J gene lost 6 bases, with 13 bases spanning the gap. Written as DNA, the CDR3 is TGTGCCAGCAGTGAAATGCAACAGGGAAATGGCTACACCTTC. Protein: CASSEMQQGNGYTF.

The chain has TRBV13 and TRBJ1-1; D call uncertain. Germline CDR1 and CDR2: PRHDT and FYEKMQ (reference sequence). V was clipped by 3 bases and J by 0 bases, with 8 bases between them. The CDR3 has 14 residues. CDR3 nucleotides: TGTGCCAGCAGCTTGATACAGCTGAACACTGAAGCTTTCTTT. Protein product: CASSLIQLNTEAFF.

The CDR3 DNA follows: TGTGCCAGTAGTATAGGGCAGGGGAGTTCGACTGGGGCCAACGTCCTGACTTTC. Its protein product is CASSIGQGSSTGANVLTF. The V and J genes are TRBV19 and TRBJ2-6, with D tentatively TRBD1 (6 bases). The length of the CDR3 is 18 residues. Trimming pared 1 base from V and 2 bases from J, leaving 15 bases between. Germline CDR1 is LNHDA and CDR2 is SQIVND (reference sequence).

This chain uses TRBV28 with TRBJ1-6; the D is unclear. The CDR3 has 16 amino acids. The germline V gene has CDR1 MDHEN and CDR2 SYDVKM. V was clipped by 2 bases and J by 0 bases, with 8 bases between them. CDR3: CASSLRGSSYNSPLHF. Written as DNA, the CDR3 is TGTGCCAGCAGTTTACGAGGGAGCTCCTATAATTCACCCCTCCACTTT.

This clone was found a few times. The chain carries TRBV6-4 and TRBJ1-1; 9 bases fit TRBD1. CDR1 is MRHNA and CDR2 is SNTAGT in the germline V gene. J lost 0 bases, V lost 2 bases, and 13 bases had no gene match. The CDR3 is 19 amino acids. CDR3 loop: CASSDALGTGSNMNTEAFF. The CDR3 DNA reads as TGTGCCAGCAGTGACGCCTTAGGGACAGGGTCCAATATGAACACTGAAGCTTTCTTT.

The genes are TRBV10-3 and TRBJ2-3; 9 nucleotides align to TRBD2. Germline V gene data show CDR1 as ENHRY and CDR2 as SYGVKD. The V gene end was trimmed by 6 bases and the J gene end by 2 bases; junction bases not matched to a gene: 3. The CDR3 totals 14 residues. The chain's CDR3 is CAISPSGDTDTQYF. The CDR3 nucleotides are TGTGCCATCAGCCCTAGCGGGGACACAGATACGCAGTATTTT.

This sequence joins TRBV19 and TRBJ2-7, with TRBD2 as a possible D gene (5 bases). Trimming cost V 4 bases and J 7 bases, with 14 bases left between them. Germline-derived CDR1 and CDR2 are LNHDA and SQIVND (reference sequence). The CDR3 has 13 residues. The CDR3 nucleotides read TGTGCCAGTAGTAGAGAGAGATCGGGGGAGCAGTACTTC. As protein: CASSRERSGEQYF.

V is TRBV7-3 and J is TRBJ2-5, with TRBD2 matching 7 bases. There are 14 residues in the CDR3. V lost 2 bases and J lost 4; bases outside the gene matches: 4. The germline CDR1 and CDR2 sequences are SGHTA and FQGTGA. The CDR3 loop reads CASSLGLGGETQYF. DNA for the CDR3: TGTGCCAGCAGCTTAGGACTAGGAGGAGAGACCCAGTACTTC.

The chain couples TRBV5-6 to TRBJ2-7; D may be TRBD1 (5 bases). The germline V gene encodes CDR1 SGHDT and CDR2 YYEEEE. The CDR3 loop spans 15 amino acids. Trimming cost V 1 base and J 2 bases, with 13 bases left between them. The CDR3: CASSLIQGDPYEQYF. CDR3 DNA: TGTGCCAGCAGCTTGATCCAGGGTGACCCCTACGAGCAGTACTTC.

This chain links TRBV28 with TRBJ2-1; 9 bases fit TRBD1. The CDR3 runs to 14 residues. Trimming removed 3 bases from V and 7 bases from J; junction bases left unmatched: 4. Germline V gene data show CDR1 as MDHEN and CDR2 as SYDVKM. In nucleotides, the CDR3 is TGTGCCAGCAGTTTTGTGGACAGGGGAAATGAGCAGTTCTTC. Amino acids: CASSFVDRGNEQFF.

CDR3 nucleotide sequence: TGTGCCAGCAGTCCGGGACAGGGTACCGGGGAGCTGTTTTTT. This sequence encodes CASSPGQGTGELFF. The rearrangement joins TRBV5-6 to TRBJ2-2; TRBD1 matches at 9 bases. V dropped 5 bases and J dropped 5; count of bases not matched to a gene: 4. In germline, CDR1 is SGHDT, CDR2 YYEEEE. The CDR3 contains 14 residues.

The gene calls are TRBV3-1 (or the pseudogene TRBV3-2) and TRBJ1-1; D gene uncertain. The CDR3 consists of 13 residues. Germline CDR1 reads LGHDT; CDR2 reads YNNKEL (reference sequence). The ends were cut back, 7 bases at V and 0 bases at J, with 9 bases in the middle. The CDR3 protein is CASTPQLNTEAFF. The CDR3 coding sequence is TGTGCCAGCACCCCCCAATTGAACACTGAAGCTTTCTTT.

This clone occurred a few times. The rearrangement uses TRBV6-1 and TRBJ2-3; tentative D call: TRBD2 (6 bases). The V gene lost 1 base and the J gene lost 2 bases, with 10 bases spanning the gap. The germline V gene encodes CDR1 MNHNS and CDR2 SASEGT. The CDR3 consists of 15 residues. This chain's CDR3 is CASSEGVRDTDTQYF. The CDR3, as DNA: TGTGCCAGCAGTGAAGGGGTGCGGGACACAGATACGCAGTATTTT.

The chain carries TRBV4-2 and TRBJ2-2; TRBD2 agrees at 15 bases. This CDR3 contains 17 residues. With V trimmed by 4 bases and J by 6 bases, 6 bases remained unmatched. Germline V gives CDR1 LGHNA, CDR2 YNFKEQ. This CDR3 reads CASSPYGTSGRSGELFF. The CDR3 bases are TGTGCCAGCAGCCCCTACGGGACTAGCGGGAGGTCCGGGGAGCTGTTTTTT.

The J gene is TRBJ2-7, the V gene TRBV6-2 or TRBV6-3; D may be TRBD2 (6 bases). CDR1 MNHEY and CDR2 SVGEGT come from the germline V gene. Trimming stripped 2 bases from V and 4 bases from J, with 18 bases between. This CDR3 is 16 amino acids long. The CDR3 coding sequence is TGTGCCAGCAGTTACAGGCGAGGGGAGGACTTATACGAGCAGTACTTC. This encodes CASSYRRGEDLYEQYF.

V gene TRBV24-1 combines with J gene TRBJ1-1; a possible D gene is TRBD1 (5 bases). With 9 bases removed from V and 6 bases from J, the gap between germline ends came to 10 bases. CDR1 KGHDR and CDR2 SFDVKD come from the germline V gene. This CDR3 has 11 amino acids. CDR3 nucleotide sequence: TGTGCCACCCGCTCGGGGGCTGAAGCTTTCTTT. Protein sequence: CATRSGAEAFF.

V gene TRBV24-1 combines with J gene TRBJ2-2, with 7 bases lining up with TRBD2. This CDR3 is built from 16 residues. With 0 bases clipped from V and 4 bases from J, the junction kept 4 bases outside the gene matches. Germline values: CDR1 KGHDR, CDR2 SFDVKD. CDR3 in amino acids: CATSDLRGGTTGELFF. CDR3 nucleotide sequence: TGTGCCACCAGTGATTTGCGGGGAGGGACCACCGGGGAGCTGTTTTTT.

V usage is TRBV19 and J usage is TRBJ2-3; possible D gene TRBD2, 6 bases. The CDR3 loop spans 18 amino acids. V lost 3 bases to trimming and J lost 2 bases, with 21 bases between them. The germline gives CDR1 LNHDA, CDR2 SQIVND (reference sequence). CDR3 residues: CASSIRPESSAHTDTQYF. CDR3 nucleotide sequence: TGTGCCAGTAGTATCAGGCCCGAATCTAGCGCCCACACAGATACGCAGTATTTT.

V and J are TRBV5-6 and TRBJ2-7, with a weak D call TRBD1 (5 bases). Germline values: CDR1 SGHDT, CDR2 YYEEEE. This CDR3 region has 15 residues. V lost 3 bases and J 2 bases, leaving 15 bases between the germline ends. The CDR3 sequence: CASSSLLGQPYEQYF. The CDR3 nucleotides are TGTGCCAGCAGCTCGCTTCTTGGACAACCCTACGAGCAGTACTTC.

V gene TRBV24-1 combines with J gene TRBJ2-5, with 8 nucleotides matching TRBD1. CDR3 length equals 16 residues. Trimming cost V 4 bases and J 3 bases; bases outside gene matches: 9. Germline V CDR1 and CDR2: KGHDR, SFDVKD. The CDR3 spells CATSDDGGQGEETQYF. The DNA of the CDR3 is TGTGCCACCAGTGACGACGGCGGACAGGGTGAAGAGACCCAGTACTTC.

The V and J genes are TRBV7-2 and TRBJ2-1; 8 bases fit TRBD1. The ends lost 5 bases at V and 7 bases at J; junction bases unmatched: 7. In germline, CDR1 is SGHTA, CDR2 FQGNSA. The CDR3 length is 14 residues. The CDR3 nucleotides are TGTGCCAGCAGCGTAAGACAGGGGAGGAATGAGCAGTTCTTC. As protein: CASSVRQGRNEQFF.

The chain employs TRBV5-1 and TRBJ2-1; 9 bases map to TRBD2. The CDR3 covers 14 residues. Germline V gene lookup returns CDR1 SGHRS and CDR2 YFSETQ. V dropped 1 base and J dropped 8; count of bases not matched to a gene: 4. The CDR3, as DNA: TGCGCCAGCAGCTTGCTAGCGGGGAGCCATGAGCAGTTCTTC. Residues: CASSLLAGSHEQFF. Combining the CDR3 with reference TRBV5-1 and TRBJ2-1 gives the whole variable domain KAGVTQTPRYLIKTRGQQVTLSCSPISGHRSVSWYQQTPGQGLQFLFEYFSETQRNKGNFPGRFSGRQFSNSRSEMNVSTLELGDSALYLCASSLLAGSHEQFFGPGTRLTVL.

The chain employs TRBV30 and TRBJ2-2, with D perhaps TRBD1 (6 bases). CDR3 length equals 12 residues. Looked up from germline, CDR1 is GTSNPN and CDR2 is SVGIG (reference sequence). Between the trimmed V and J ends, which lost 5 bases and 5 bases, there was a span of 9 bases. The CDR3 loop reads CAWGGPTGELFF. CDR3 in DNA: TGTGCCTGGGGGGGCCCGACCGGGGAGCTGTTTTTT.

V and J are TRBV5-1 and TRBJ2-3, with TRBD1 identical over 9 bases. Germline values: CDR1 SGHRS, CDR2 YFSETQ. V lost 5 bases to trimming and J lost 3 bases; unmatched junction nucleotides: 1. This CDR3 is 13 amino acids long. Here the CDR3 reads CASRTGGTDTQYF. CDR3 nucleotides: TGCGCCAGCAGGACAGGGGGGACAGATACGCAGTATTTT.

The table lists this clone with a count of one. This rearrangement joins TRBV2 to TRBJ1-1; D remains unclear. The CDR3 extends over 14 amino acids. CDR1 SNHLY and CDR2 FYNNEI come from the germline V gene. Trimming left V 7 bases short and J 1 base short, with 13 bases between. The chain's CDR3 is CASTFDGGNTEAFF. CDR3 DNA sequence: TGTGCCAGCACCTTCGACGGAGGGAACACTGAAGCTTTCTTT.

The rearrangement links TRBV29-1 to TRBJ1-1, with 8 bases identical to TRBD1. The ends lost 8 bases at V and 2 bases at J; junction bases unmatched: 7. The CDR3 runs to 13 residues. Germline CDR1 reads SQVTM; CDR2 reads ANQGSEA. CDR3 sequence reads: CSFSGGLNTEAFF. In nucleotides, the CDR3 is TGCAGCTTTTCAGGGGGCCTTAACACTGAAGCTTTCTTT.

The genes are TRBV5-1 and TRBJ1-2; the D gene is possibly TRBD1 (6 bases). V dropped 0 bases and J dropped 7 bases, with 10 bases sitting between them. The CDR3 is 13 amino acids. In germline, CDR1 is SGHRS, CDR2 YFSETQ. The DNA of the CDR3 is TGCGCCAGCAGCTTGGCAGGGGTCGGTGGCTACACCTTC. This translates into CASSLAGVGGYTF.

This chain uses TRBV5-1 with TRBJ1-1; 9 nucleotides line up with TRBD1. The CDR3 has 13 residues. Germline V gene data show CDR1 as SGHRS and CDR2 as YFSETQ. V was clipped by 2 bases and J by 7 bases; unmatched bases: 3. The CDR3 sequence is CASSLGTGSEAFF. CDR3 sequence (DNA): TGCGCCAGCAGCTTAGGGACAGGGAGTGAAGCTTTCTTT.

The chain has TRBV28 and TRBJ2-1; 9 nucleotides align to TRBD2. V lost 6 bases, J lost 8 bases, and 14 bases stayed unmatched. The CDR3 runs to 16 residues. Germline V CDR1 and CDR2: MDHEN, SYDVKM. CDR3 amino acids: CASRGDIAGVRDEQFF. Here the CDR3 DNA reads TGTGCCAGCAGGGGGGACATAGCGGGAGTGCGGGATGAGCAGTTCTTC.

The chain is built from TRBV19 and TRBJ1-5; 7 bases line up with TRBD1. The germline CDR1 and CDR2 sequences are LNHDA and SQIVND (reference sequence). The trim removed 5 bases at V and 6 bases at J, leaving 13 bases unmatched. The CDR3 is 16 amino acids. CDR3 amino acids: CASSQSNRGIAQPQHF. As DNA, the CDR3 is TGTGCCAGTAGTCAGAGCAACAGGGGTATCGCTCAGCCCCAGCATTTT.

The rearrangement joins TRBV28 to TRBJ1-1, with D possibly being TRBD1 (6 bases). Trimming shortened V by 6 bases and J by 4 bases, and 12 bases separated the two germline ends. Per germline, CDR1 MDHEN and CDR2 SYDVKM. This CDR3 has 13 residues. CDR3 residues: CASRLQGSTEAFF. The DNA for the CDR3 is TGTGCCAGCAGGTTACAGGGCAGCACTGAAGCTTTCTTT.